Shown below are 8 T cell receptor beta chains from a single sample sequenced in a study of beta chain features in type 1 diabetes. The entirety of the isolated RNA underwent reverse transcription, so expressed TCRB transcripts were sequenced. The method was immunoSEQ multiplex PCR; TCRdb's version includes in-frame clones alone and lacks a portion of them. This repertoire shows fewer than 500,000 clones, around 14% found once; its top ten account for 0.035% to 0.045%. The sequenced sample consisted of naive CD4+ T cells from blood. Every receptor here comes from a man younger than 40 in good health.

The CDR3 nucleotides read TGTGCCAGCAGCCGCATTGGGACAGTAGCTGGAAACACCATATATTTT. Its protein product is CASSRIGTVAGNTIYF. The J gene is TRBJ1-3, the V gene TRBV28; TRBD1 aligns across 7 bases. Germline V CDR1 and CDR2: MDHEN, SYDVKM. V lost 6 bases and J lost 2; bases outside the gene matches: 10. This CDR3 has 16 residues. Using reference TRBV28 and TRBJ1-3 for the parts outside the CDR3, the full variable domain is DVKVTQSSRYLVKRTGEKVFLECVQDMDHENMFWYRQDPGLGLRLIYFSYDVKMKEKGDIPEGYSVSREKKERFSLILESASTNQTSMYLCASSRIGTVAGNTIYFGEGSWLTVV.

This clone was counted a few times. The chain joins TRBV7-9 to TRBJ2-1, with no clear D. CDR1 and CDR2 from the germline V gene are SEHNR and FQNEAQ (reference sequence). Trimming cost V 6 bases and J 8 bases, with 14 bases left between them. The CDR3 sequence is 13 residues long. CDR3 loop: CASSVTGAHEQFF. The CDR3 nucleotides read TGTGCCAGCAGTGTAACCGGCGCCCATGAGCAGTTCTTC.

There are a few counts of this clone. The chain employs TRBV5-4 and TRBJ2-5, with 11 bases identical to TRBD2. Unmatched junction bases numbered 2, after V lost 2 bases and J lost 2 bases. The CDR3 covers 15 residues. The germline V gene encodes CDR1 SGHNT and CDR2 YYREEE (reference sequence). In DNA, the CDR3 is TGTGCCAGCAGCTTAATAGCGGGGGGGCAAGAGACCCAGTACTTC. Residues: CASSLIAGGQETQYF.

The chain couples TRBV6-5 to TRBJ2-5, with 9 bases fitting TRBD2. J lost 4 bases, V lost 6 bases, and 3 bases had no gene match. This CDR3 has 13 amino acids. Germline V gene sequence: CDR1 MNHEY, CDR2 SVGAGI. The CDR3 sequence is CASRVAGAETQYF. The CDR3 DNA is TGTGCCAGCAGAGTAGCGGGAGCAGAGACCCAGTACTTC.

The chain combines TRBV4-1 with TRBJ1-2, with 8 bases that match TRBD1. In germline, CDR1 is MGHRA, CDR2 YSYEKL. The CDR3 is 15 amino acids. J gave up 3 bases and V 4 bases, and 7 bases lay outside the gene matches. CDR3 residues: CASSRTDRGDYGYTF. The CDR3 DNA is TGCGCCAGCAGCCGAACCGACAGGGGAGACTATGGCTACACCTTC.

This clone was seen a handful of times. J is TRBJ2-4 and V is TRBV4-1; a possible D gene is TRBD2 (5 bases). CDR3 length: 13 residues. V gave up 1 base and J gave up 5 bases, with 6 bases separating them. CDR1 and CDR2 (germline): MGHRA, YSYEKL. The chain's CDR3 is CASSQVGENIQYF. DNA for the CDR3: TGCGCCAGCAGCCAAGTCGGGGAAAACATTCAGTACTTC.

The V and J genes are TRBV27 and TRBJ2-7, with TRBD2 as a possible D gene (5 bases). V was shortened by 3 bases and J by 3 bases, with 6 bases between the two germline ends. The CDR3 sequence is 12 residues long. CDR1 MNHEY and CDR2 SMNVEV come from the germline V gene (reference sequence). CDR3 residues: CASSLGSYEQYV. The CDR3 DNA sequence: TGTGCCAGCAGTTTGGGGAGCTACGAGCAGTACGTC.

This rearrangement joins TRBV9 to TRBJ2-3, with 9 bases matching TRBD2. V lost 2 bases and J lost 6; bases outside the gene matches: 7. In germline, CDR1 is SGDLS, CDR2 YYNGEE. The CDR3 runs to 15 residues. CDR3 DNA sequence: TGTGCCAGCAGCGTGCGGAGCGGGGGGATGGATACGCAGTATTTT. Protein sequence: CASSVRSGGMDTQYF.